The present T cell receptor (beta chain) was sequenced within a study of shared clonotypes between healthy human individuals. Trimming left V 2 bases short and J 2 bases short, with 8 bases between. This CDR3 has 14 residues. Germline assignment: CDR1 LNHDA and CDR2 SQIVND (reference sequence). Data came from immunoSEQ multiplex PCR; TCRdb stores just in-frame clones and leaves some out. The sample consists of around 500,000 clones, over 70% of them appearing once. Study-wide results and caveats: Sampling covered blood only; tissue repertoires likely differ. It was expected that sequencing depth would affect clonotype sharing among donors.

This clone appeared a single time. The antigen remains unidentified. V usage is TRBV19 and J usage is TRBJ2-3; D is perhaps TRBD2 (6 bases). This clonotype was sampled from a middle-aged woman in good health. Some clones in this sample may be carry-over from other donors' samples. Sample: PBMCs. The CDR3 DNA reads as TGTGCCAGTAGTATAACTAGCATCACAGATACGCAGTATTTT. Its protein is CASSITSITDTQYF.